This entry lists 31 T cell receptor beta chains sequenced from one sample in a study of early T cells in non-severe SARS-CoV-2 infection. Each CDR3 protein gets one entry after TCRdb re-called the 5' RACE reads with MiXCR. The profile shows about 48,000 distinct CDR3 sequences, roughly an eighth of them singletons. The sample was whole blood. These receptors were obtained from an adult who was a healthcare worker with PCR-confirmed SARS-CoV-2 infection or an uninfected control (not recorded which).

This clonotype has just a few counts. The CDR3, as DNA: TGTGCCAGCAGCGTAGATGGGGATAACAATTCACCCCTCCACTTT. Its protein product is CASSVDGDNNSPLHF. This chain joins TRBV9 and TRBJ1-6, with D unclear. In germline, CDR1 is SGDLS, CDR2 YYNGEE. V gave up 0 bases and J gave up 7 bases, with 11 bases separating them. The length of the CDR3 is 15 residues.

This clonotype appeared many times. The chain combines TRBV5-8 with TRBJ1-2; the D gene is possibly TRBD1 (5 bases). The V gene's germline CDR1 is SGHTS and CDR2 YDEGEE. The CDR3 contains 16 residues. V was trimmed by 5 bases and J by 4 bases, leaving 21 bases between them. CDR3 in amino acids: CASSPDRGRLIYGYTF. For the CDR3, the DNA is TGTGCCAGCAGTCCGGACCGGGGGAGGTTGATCTATGGCTACACCTTC.

This clonotype has ten or more counts. The V call is TRBV9, the J call TRBJ2-5, with D uncertain. The CDR3 loop spans 13 amino acids. The ends were cut back, 1 base at V and 5 bases at J, with 9 bases in the middle. Germline V lookup: CDR1 SGDLS, CDR2 YYNGEE. The CDR3 loop is CASSVSSWETQYF. The CDR3, as DNA: TGTGCCAGCAGCGTATCATCTTGGGAGACCCAGTACTTC.

The rearrangement uses TRBV7-8 and TRBJ2-2; the match to TRBD2 covers 9 bases. CDR3 length: 17 amino acids. Per the germline V gene, CDR1 is SGHVS and CDR2 is FQNEAQ. V gave up 3 bases and J gave up 2 bases; unmatched junction bases: 7. The CDR3 nucleotides are TGTGCCAGCAGCTTTCCAGGACTAGCGCCCAACACCGGGGAGCTGTTTTTT. Its protein product is CASSFPGLAPNTGELFF.

There are many counts of this clonotype. The chain is built from TRBV2 and TRBJ2-2, with 7 bases aligning to TRBD1. The CDR3 runs 18 residues. Per the germline V gene, CDR1 is SNHLY and CDR2 is FYNNEI. Germline trimming cut 6 bases from V and 3 bases from J; bases unmatched to any gene: 16. CDR3 DNA sequence: TGTGCCAGCAGACTGAGACAGGGAGCTTCCTGGGACACCGGGGAGCTGTTTTTT. Residues: CASRLRQGASWDTGELFF.

This clonotype was counted between two and nine times. The rearrangement links TRBV7-9 to TRBJ1-3, with D tentatively TRBD1 (5 bases). The CDR3 extends over 17 amino acids. Germline-derived CDR1 and CDR2 are SEHNR and FQNEAQ (reference sequence). The germline V and J ends were trimmed by 4 bases and 2 bases, with 18 bases remaining between them. The CDR3 sequence is CASSSRGREAAGNTIYF. CDR3 bases: TGTGCCAGCAGCTCGAGAGGCAGGGAAGCTGCTGGAAACACCATATATTTT.

V gene TRBV20-1 combines with J gene TRBJ1-2; 10 nucleotides match TRBD1. The CDR3 totals 13 residues. J was trimmed by 4 bases and V by 8 bases; bases with no gene match: 7. Germline values: CDR1 DFQATT, CDR2 SNEGSKA (reference sequence). CDR3 protein: CSPRQGALYGYTF. DNA of the CDR3: TGCAGTCCACGACAGGGGGCCCTCTATGGCTACACCTTC.

This clonotype was observed a few times. The V and J genes are TRBV29-1 and TRBJ2-5, with 13 bases lining up with TRBD2. J gave up 5 bases and V 4 bases, and 7 bases lay outside the gene matches. CDR1 is SQVTM and CDR2 is ANQGSEA in the germline V gene. The CDR3 extends over 15 amino acids. CDR3 sequence: CSVVLAGGEAETQYF. The CDR3, as DNA: TGCAGCGTTGTACTAGCGGGAGGGGAGGCCGAGACCCAGTACTTC.

In its sample, this clonotype was seen many times. J is TRBJ2-5 and V is TRBV4-1; 9 bases align to TRBD2. After removal of 1 base from V and 4 bases from J, the junction contained 7 bases not matched to a gene. The CDR3 runs 16 residues. Germline values: CDR1 MGHRA, CDR2 YSYEKL. The DNA for the CDR3 is TGCGCCAGCAGCCAAGGAGAGCTAGCGGGGAGAGAGACCCAGTACTTC. It codes for CASSQGELAGRETQYF.

This clonotype was found many times. The chain uses TRBV11-2 and TRBJ2-3; 8 bases are shared with TRBD1. The CDR3 length is 15 residues. V gave up 4 bases and J gave up 9 bases; unmatched junction bases: 12. CDR1 and CDR2 (germline): SGHAT, FQNNGV. The CDR3 loop reads CASSSGQGVLGTQYF. The CDR3 DNA reads TGTGCCAGCAGCTCCGGACAGGGTGTATTGGGAACGCAGTATTTT.

The sample holds many counts of this clonotype. J is TRBJ2-4 and V is TRBV7-2; tentatively, D is TRBD1 (5 bases). The CDR3 runs to 15 residues. The V and J ends lost 1 base and 6 bases respectively, with 13 bases between them. CDR1 and CDR2 from the germline V gene are SGHTA and FQGNSA. The CDR3 loop reads CASSLEPRERNIQYF. The DNA of the CDR3 is TGTGCCAGCAGCTTAGAGCCCAGGGAAAGAAACATTCAGTACTTC.

This clonotype occurred many times. The rearrangement joins TRBV18 to TRBJ1-1; 9 positions agree with TRBD1. CDR1 is KGHSH, CDR2 LQKENI, per germline. J gave up 4 bases and V 1 base, and 7 bases lay outside the gene matches. The CDR3 extends over 16 amino acids. The CDR3 nucleotides read TGTGCCAGCTCACCACTAGACAGGGGGTCGAGCACTGAAGCTTTCTTT. The encoded protein is CASSPLDRGSSTEAFF.

This clonotype appeared many times. The gene calls are TRBV6-5 and TRBJ1-4; 8 positions agree with TRBD1. The CDR3 is 15 residues long. The trim removed 2 bases at V and 6 bases at J, leaving 5 bases unmatched. Germline-derived CDR1 and CDR2 are MNHEY and SVGAGI. CDR3 DNA: TGTGCCAGCAGTTACCGCGAGACAGGGGATGAAAAACTGTTTTTT. The encoded protein is CASSYRETGDEKLFF.

The chain couples TRBV7-8 to TRBJ2-6; D might be TRBD1 (5 bases). Trimming removed 7 bases at V and 2 bases at J, with 12 bases between. This CDR3 comprises 15 residues. Germline CDR1 is SGHVS and CDR2 is FQNEAQ. Written as DNA, the CDR3 is TGTGCCAGCAACCACAGGTTCGCTGGGGCCAACGTCCTGACTTTC. This codes for CASNHRFAGANVLTF.

This clonotype showed up many times. This chain connects TRBV30 to TRBJ1-5, with no clear D. Germline V gene sequence: CDR1 GTSNPN, CDR2 SVGIG (reference sequence). The CDR3 is made up of 13 amino acids. V lost 2 bases, J lost 4 bases, and 9 bases lay in between. CDR3 sequence reads: CAWSLRVNQPQHF. The CDR3 region has the DNA TGTGCCTGGAGTCTAAGGGTTAATCAGCCCCAGCATTTT.

This clonotype occurred many times. The J gene is TRBJ2-5, the V gene TRBV7-3, with a tentative D call TRBD1 (6 bases). This CDR3 is 13 amino acids long. The V and J ends lost 5 bases and 5 bases respectively, with 12 bases between them. Germline CDR1 and CDR2: SGHTA and FQGTGA. The CDR3 protein is CASSLGTTETQYF. In DNA form, the CDR3 reads TGTGCCAGCAGCCTGGGGACAACGGAGACCCAGTACTTC.

This clonotype has more than one count but fewer than ten. This sequence joins TRBV12-3 or TRBV12-4 and TRBJ2-2; D possibly corresponds to TRBD1 (6 bases). The length of the CDR3 is 14 residues. Trimming cost V 1 base and J 6 bases, with 9 bases left between them. The CDR3, as DNA: TGTGCCAGCAGTTTAGTGGCAGGGGCCGGGGAGCTGTTTTTT. It codes for CASSLVAGAGELFF.

This clonotype has ten or more counts. The rearrangement uses TRBV2 and TRBJ2-7; tentative D call: TRBD1 (6 bases). V was pared by 3 bases and J by 4 bases, with 19 bases between. The CDR3 loop spans 16 amino acids. CDR1 and CDR2 from the germline V gene are SNHLY and FYNNEI. DNA for the CDR3: TGTGCCAGCAGTGAGGGCCCAGGGGCTCTCAGGTACGAGCAGTACTTC. Its translation: CASSEGPGALRYEQYF.

The chain joins TRBV2 to TRBJ2-3; 9 bases are shared with TRBD2. The CDR3 covers 14 residues. Germline V gene lookup returns CDR1 SNHLY and CDR2 FYNNEI. Unmatched junction bases numbered 1, after V lost 6 bases and J lost 0 bases. Written as DNA, the CDR3 is TGTGCCAGCAGCGGACTAGCGAGCACAGATACGCAGTATTTT. Protein: CASSGLASTDTQYF.

This clonotype has only a few counts. The chain employs TRBV20-1 and TRBJ2-7; TRBD2 aligns across 7 bases. CDR3 length: 15 residues. Unmatched junction bases numbered 10, after V lost 5 bases and J lost 0 bases. The germline V gene has CDR1 DFQATT and CDR2 SNEGSKA (reference sequence). CDR3 region: CSAPPGTTSSYEQYF. The CDR3 DNA reads as TGCAGTGCTCCGCCGGGGACTACCAGCTCCTACGAGCAGTACTTC.

The chain combines TRBV12-3 or TRBV12-4 with TRBJ2-1; 8 nucleotides agree with TRBD1. V was clipped by 5 bases and J by 3 bases; unmatched bases: 6. CDR3 size: 15 residues. CDR3 sequence reads: CASSARTGFYNEQFF. Written as DNA, the CDR3 is TGTGCCAGCAGTGCTAGGACAGGGTTCTACAATGAGCAGTTCTTC.

This clonotype was recorded many times. The rearrangement links TRBV6-5 to TRBJ2-7, with 8 nucleotides matching TRBD2. V gave up 2 bases and J gave up 5 bases; unmatched junction bases: 11. Looked up from germline, CDR1 is MNHEY and CDR2 is SVGAGI. The CDR3 contains 16 residues. For the CDR3, the DNA is TGTGCCAGCAGTTACGGCCTATCGGGAGGGTTCCACGAGCAGTACTTC. It specifies CASSYGLSGGFHEQYF.

V is TRBV20-1 and J is TRBJ2-7; D is unresolved. The CDR3 sequence is 13 residues long. Germline lookup yields CDR1 DFQATT and CDR2 SNEGSKA (reference sequence). V was pared by 3 bases and J by 2 bases, with 11 bases between. The CDR3 protein is CSARPTKPYEQYF. The CDR3, as DNA: TGCAGTGCTAGGCCTACCAAGCCCTACGAGCAGTACTTC.

Only a few counts were recorded for this clonotype. This rearrangement joins TRBV29-1 to TRBJ1-2, with 8 bases aligning to TRBD1. The germline V gene has CDR1 SQVTM and CDR2 ANQGSEA. CDR3 length equals 14 residues. The V gene end was trimmed by 7 bases and the J gene end by 4 bases; junction bases not matched to a gene: 11. The chain's CDR3 is CSADRTGMGYGYTF. CDR3 in DNA: TGCAGCGCCGACCGGACAGGGATGGGCTATGGCTACACCTTC.

In this sample, this clonotype turned up many times. This chain connects TRBV5-6 to TRBJ1-2; 10 bases map to TRBD1. The V gene's germline CDR1 is SGHDT and CDR2 YYEEEE. J gave up 6 bases and V 2 bases, and 4 bases lay outside the gene matches. The CDR3 runs to 14 residues. The CDR3 DNA is TGTGCCAGCAGCTTTGGACAGGGGGGAAATGGCTACACCTTC. This translates into CASSFGQGGNGYTF.

Ten or more counts support this clonotype. The V call is TRBV28, the J call TRBJ2-5, with TRBD1 identical over 9 bases. The junction had 5 bases not matched to a gene; V was cut back by 6 bases and J by 3 bases. The length of the CDR3 is 14 residues. Germline V gene sequence: CDR1 MDHEN, CDR2 SYDVKM. Here the CDR3 reads CASSLGQGKETQYF. The CDR3 region has the DNA TGTGCCAGCAGCCTGGGACAGGGCAAAGAGACCCAGTACTTC.

V usage is TRBV6-5 and J usage is TRBJ1-2; unclear D gene. V was cut by 0 bases and J by 6 bases, with 11 bases left in between. The CDR3 extends over 14 amino acids. Germline V gene data show CDR1 as MNHEY and CDR2 as SVGAGI. CDR3: CASSYSRDTHGYTF. The CDR3 DNA follows: TGTGCCAGCAGTTACTCAAGAGACACCCATGGCTACACCTTC.

This clonotype was detected a few times. The CDR3 DNA reads as TGTGCCAGCTCAAAGGGTCGGGGCCAAGAGACCCAGTACTTC. It encodes CASSKGRGQETQYF. The chain employs TRBV7-9 and TRBJ2-5; TRBD2 is a possible D gene (5 bases). V was cut by 8 bases and J by 1 base, with 14 bases left in between. Germline CDR1 and CDR2: SEHNR and FQNEAQ (reference sequence). CDR3 size: 14 residues.

This clonotype was counted at least ten times. V is TRBV29-1 and J is TRBJ1-6, with unresolved D. There are 12 residues in the CDR3. Between the trimmed V and J ends, which lost 6 bases and 7 bases, there was a span of 10 bases. CDR1 is SQVTM, CDR2 ANQGSEA, per germline. CDR3 DNA: TGCAGCGTGATGGACGGCAATTCACCCCTCCACTTT. Translation: CSVMDGNSPLHF.

This clonotype has a count of ten or more. The V gene is TRBV5-1, the J gene TRBJ2-3, with 7 nucleotides matching TRBD2. The germline V gene encodes CDR1 SGHRS and CDR2 YFSETQ. With 4 bases clipped from V and 3 bases from J, the junction kept 11 bases outside the gene matches. This CDR3 is built from 16 residues. CDR3 coding DNA: TGCGCCAGCAGCCGTGGAGTGGCGGGAGAGACAGATACGCAGTATTTT. Its translation is CASSRGVAGETDTQYF.

This clonotype has at least ten counts. V is TRBV11-2 and J is TRBJ2-7; possible D gene TRBD1, 5 bases. This CDR3 spans 15 amino acids. Germline V gene sequence: CDR1 SGHAT, CDR2 FQNNGV. Trimming removed 7 bases at V and 5 bases at J, with 21 bases between. The CDR3 sequence is CASTWIATGSDEQYF. The CDR3 coding sequence is TGTGCCAGCACCTGGATAGCTACAGGATCAGACGAGCAGTACTTC.